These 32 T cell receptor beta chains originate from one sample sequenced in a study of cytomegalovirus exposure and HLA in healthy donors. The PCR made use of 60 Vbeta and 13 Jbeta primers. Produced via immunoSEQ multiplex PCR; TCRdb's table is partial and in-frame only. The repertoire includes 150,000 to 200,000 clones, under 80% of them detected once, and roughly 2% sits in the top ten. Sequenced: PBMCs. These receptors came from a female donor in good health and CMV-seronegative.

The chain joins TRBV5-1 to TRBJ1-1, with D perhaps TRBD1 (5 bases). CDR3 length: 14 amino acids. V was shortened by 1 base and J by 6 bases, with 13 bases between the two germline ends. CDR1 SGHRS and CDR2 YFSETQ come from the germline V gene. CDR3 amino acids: CASSLSAQGAEAFF. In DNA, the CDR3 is TGCGCCAGCAGCTTGAGTGCTCAGGGCGCTGAAGCTTTCTTT.

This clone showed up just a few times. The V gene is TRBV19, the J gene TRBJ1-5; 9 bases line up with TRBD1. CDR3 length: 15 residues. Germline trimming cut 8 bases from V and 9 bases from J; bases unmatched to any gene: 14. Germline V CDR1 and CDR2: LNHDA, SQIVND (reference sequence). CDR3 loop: CASARDRAGGGPQHF. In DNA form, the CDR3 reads TGTGCCAGTGCCCGGGACAGGGCGGGAGGAGGGCCCCAGCATTTT.

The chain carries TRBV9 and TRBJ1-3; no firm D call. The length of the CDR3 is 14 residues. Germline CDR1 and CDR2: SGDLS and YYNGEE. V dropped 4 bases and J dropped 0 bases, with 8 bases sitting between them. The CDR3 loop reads CASSYGLSGNTIYF. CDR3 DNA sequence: TGTGCCAGCAGCTATGGACTCTCTGGAAACACCATATATTTT.

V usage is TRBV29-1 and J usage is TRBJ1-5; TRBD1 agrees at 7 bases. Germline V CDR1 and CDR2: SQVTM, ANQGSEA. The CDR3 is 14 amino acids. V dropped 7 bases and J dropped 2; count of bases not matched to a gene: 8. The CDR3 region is CSATGVGGNQPQHF. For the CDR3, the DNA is TGCAGCGCAACAGGGGTGGGGGGCAATCAGCCCCAGCATTTT.

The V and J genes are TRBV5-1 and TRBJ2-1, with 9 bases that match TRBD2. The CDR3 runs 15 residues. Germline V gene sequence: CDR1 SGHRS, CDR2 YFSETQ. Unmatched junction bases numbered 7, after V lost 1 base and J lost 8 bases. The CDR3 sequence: CASSLWASGAHEQFF. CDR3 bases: TGCGCCAGCAGCTTGTGGGCTAGCGGGGCACATGAGCAGTTCTTC. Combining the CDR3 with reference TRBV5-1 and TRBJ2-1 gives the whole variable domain KAGVTQTPRYLIKTRGQQVTLSCSPISGHRSVSWYQQTPGQGLQFLFEYFSETQRNKGNFPGRFSGRQFSNSRSEMNVSTLELGDSALYLCASSLWASGAHEQFFGPGTRLTVL.

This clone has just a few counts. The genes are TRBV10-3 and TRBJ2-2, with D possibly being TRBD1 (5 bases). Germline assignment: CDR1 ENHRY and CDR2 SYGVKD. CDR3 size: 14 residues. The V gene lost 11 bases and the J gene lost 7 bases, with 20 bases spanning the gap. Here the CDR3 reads CAVQGSGSGGELFF. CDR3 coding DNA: TGTGCCGTCCAGGGTTCCGGGTCTGGCGGGGAGCTGTTTTTT.

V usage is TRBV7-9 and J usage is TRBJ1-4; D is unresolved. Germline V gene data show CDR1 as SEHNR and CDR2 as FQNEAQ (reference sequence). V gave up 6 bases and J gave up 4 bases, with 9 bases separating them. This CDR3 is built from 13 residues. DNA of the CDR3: TGTGCCAGCAGATCCGACAATAATGAAAAACTGTTTTTT. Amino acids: CASRSDNNEKLFF. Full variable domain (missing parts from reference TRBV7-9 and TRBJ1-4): DTGVSQNPRHKITKRGQNVTFRCDPISEHNRLYWYRQTLGQGPEFLTYFQNEAQLEKSRLLSDRFSAERPKGSFSTLEIQRTEQGDSAMYLCASRSDNNEKLFFGSGTQLSVL.

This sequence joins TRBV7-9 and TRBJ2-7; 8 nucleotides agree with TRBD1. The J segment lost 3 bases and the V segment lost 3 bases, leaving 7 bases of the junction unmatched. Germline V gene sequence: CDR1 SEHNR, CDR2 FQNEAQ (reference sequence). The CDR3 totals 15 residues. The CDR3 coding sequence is TGTGCCAGCAGCTTTAGGACAGGGAAAAACTACGAGCAGTACTTC. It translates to CASSFRTGKNYEQYF.

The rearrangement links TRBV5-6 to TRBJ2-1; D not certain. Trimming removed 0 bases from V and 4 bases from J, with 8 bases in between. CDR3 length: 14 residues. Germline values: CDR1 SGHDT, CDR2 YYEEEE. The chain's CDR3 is CASSLGLYYNEQFF. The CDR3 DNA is TGTGCCAGCAGCTTGGGACTCTATTACAATGAGCAGTTCTTC.

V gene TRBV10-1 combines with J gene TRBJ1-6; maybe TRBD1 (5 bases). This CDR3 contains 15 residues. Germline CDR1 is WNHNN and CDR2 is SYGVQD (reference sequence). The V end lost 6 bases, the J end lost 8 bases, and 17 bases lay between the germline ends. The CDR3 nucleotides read TGCGCCAGCAGCACGGACACCAAAGGAGATTCACCCCTCCACTTT. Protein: CASSTDTKGDSPLHF.

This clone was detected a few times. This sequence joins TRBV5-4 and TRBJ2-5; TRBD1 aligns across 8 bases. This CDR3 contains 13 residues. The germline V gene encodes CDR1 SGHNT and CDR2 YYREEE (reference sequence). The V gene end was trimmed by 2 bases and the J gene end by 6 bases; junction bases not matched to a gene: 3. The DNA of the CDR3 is TGTGCCAGCAGCTTAGACAGGGGCAAGACCCAGTACTTC. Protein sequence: CASSLDRGKTQYF.

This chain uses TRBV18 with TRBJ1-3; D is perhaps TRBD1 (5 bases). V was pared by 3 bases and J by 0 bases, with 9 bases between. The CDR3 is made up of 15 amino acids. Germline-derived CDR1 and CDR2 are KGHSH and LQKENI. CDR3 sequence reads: CASSPDRYSGNTIYF. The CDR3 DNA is TGTGCCAGCTCACCTGACAGATACTCTGGAAACACCATATATTTT.

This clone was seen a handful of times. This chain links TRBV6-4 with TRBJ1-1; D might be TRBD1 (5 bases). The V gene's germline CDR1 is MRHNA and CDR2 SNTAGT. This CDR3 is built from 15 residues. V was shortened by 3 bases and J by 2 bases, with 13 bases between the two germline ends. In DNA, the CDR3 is TGTGCCAGCAGTGAGTCCGGGGCGGGAAACACTGAAGCTTTCTTT. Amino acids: CASSESGAGNTEAFF.

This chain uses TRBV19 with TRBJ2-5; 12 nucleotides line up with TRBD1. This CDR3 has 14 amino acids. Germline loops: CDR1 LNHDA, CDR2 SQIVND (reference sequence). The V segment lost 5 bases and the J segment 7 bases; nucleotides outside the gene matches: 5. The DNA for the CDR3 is TGTGCCAGTAGTTCCGGGACAGGGGGCGGGACCCAGTACTTC. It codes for CASSSGTGGGTQYF.

The CDR3 loop reads CASSFGGTESNYGYTF. DNA of the CDR3: TGTGCCAGCAGTTTTGGGGGGACGGAATCTAACTATGGCTACACCTTC. V gene TRBV28 combines with J gene TRBJ1-2; D possibly corresponds to TRBD1 (5 bases). The CDR3 consists of 16 residues. Between the trimmed V and J ends, which lost 3 bases and 0 bases, there was a span of 14 bases. Germline V gives CDR1 MDHEN, CDR2 SYDVKM.

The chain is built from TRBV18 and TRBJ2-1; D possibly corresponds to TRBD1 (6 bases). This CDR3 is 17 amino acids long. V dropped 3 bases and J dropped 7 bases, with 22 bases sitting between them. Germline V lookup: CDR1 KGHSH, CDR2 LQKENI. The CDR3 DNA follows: TGTGCCAGCTCACCCCCAAATGCAGCTCTTACAGGGAATGAGCAGTTCTTC. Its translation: CASSPPNAALTGNEQFF.

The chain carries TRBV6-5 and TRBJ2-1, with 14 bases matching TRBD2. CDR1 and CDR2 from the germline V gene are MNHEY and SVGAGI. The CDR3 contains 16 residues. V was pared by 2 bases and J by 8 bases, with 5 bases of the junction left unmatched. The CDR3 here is CASSYRLAGGQDEQFF. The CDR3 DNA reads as TGTGCCAGCAGTTACAGACTAGCGGGGGGGCAGGATGAGCAGTTCTTC.

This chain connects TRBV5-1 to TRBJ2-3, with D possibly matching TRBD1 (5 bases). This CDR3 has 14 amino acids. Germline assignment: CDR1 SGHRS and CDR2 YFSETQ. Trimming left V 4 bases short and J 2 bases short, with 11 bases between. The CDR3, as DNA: TGCGCCAGCAGCCACGACAGTAACACAGATACGCAGTATTTT. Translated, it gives CASSHDSNTDTQYF.

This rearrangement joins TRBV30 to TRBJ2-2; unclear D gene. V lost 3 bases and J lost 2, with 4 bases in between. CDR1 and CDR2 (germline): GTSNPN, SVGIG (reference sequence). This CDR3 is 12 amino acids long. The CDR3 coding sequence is TGTGCCTGGAGCCATAACACCGGGGAGCTGTTTTTT. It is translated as CAWSHNTGELFF.

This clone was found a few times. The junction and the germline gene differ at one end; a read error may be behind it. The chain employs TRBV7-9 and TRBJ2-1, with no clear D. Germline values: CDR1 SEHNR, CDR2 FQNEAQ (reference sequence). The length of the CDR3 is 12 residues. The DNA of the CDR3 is TGTTCCAGCAGCCCCCCCTATAATGAGCAGTTCTTC. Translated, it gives CSSSPPYNEQFF.

CDR3 sequence: CASRSGGGYTF. DNA of the CDR3: TGTGCCAGCAGGTCAGGGGGTGGCTACACCTTC. The V gene is TRBV27, the J gene TRBJ1-2, with 7 bases fitting TRBD1. V lost 6 bases and J lost 7; bases outside the gene matches: 2. The CDR3 is 11 residues long. Germline V lookup: CDR1 MNHEY, CDR2 SMNVEV (reference sequence).

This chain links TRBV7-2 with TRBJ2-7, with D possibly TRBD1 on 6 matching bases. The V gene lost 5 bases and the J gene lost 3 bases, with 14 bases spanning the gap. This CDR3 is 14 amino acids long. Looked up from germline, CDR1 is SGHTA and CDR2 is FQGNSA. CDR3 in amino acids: CASSHYRDNYEQYF. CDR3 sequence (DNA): TGTGCCAGCAGCCATTACCGGGACAACTACGAGCAGTACTTC.

CDR3: CASSPLTGGYNEQFF. CDR3 coding DNA: TGTGCCAGCAGCCCCCTGACGGGGGGCTACAATGAGCAGTTCTTC. This chain links TRBV7-2 with TRBJ2-1; 7 bases are a match to TRBD2. V gave up 5 bases and J gave up 3 bases; unmatched junction bases: 7. The CDR3 has 15 residues. The V gene's germline CDR1 is SGHTA and CDR2 FQGNSA.

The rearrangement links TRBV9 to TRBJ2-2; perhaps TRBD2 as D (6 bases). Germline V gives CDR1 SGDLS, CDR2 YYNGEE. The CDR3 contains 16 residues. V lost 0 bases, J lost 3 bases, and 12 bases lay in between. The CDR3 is CASSVAAGRYTGELFF. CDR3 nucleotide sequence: TGTGCCAGCAGCGTAGCGGCGGGACGGTACACCGGGGAGCTGTTTTTT.

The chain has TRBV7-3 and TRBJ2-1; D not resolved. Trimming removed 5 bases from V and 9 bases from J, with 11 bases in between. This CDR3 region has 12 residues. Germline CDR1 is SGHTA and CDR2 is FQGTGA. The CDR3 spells CASSLSRSEQFF. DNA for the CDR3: TGTGCCAGCAGCCTTTCTAGGAGTGAGCAGTTCTTC.

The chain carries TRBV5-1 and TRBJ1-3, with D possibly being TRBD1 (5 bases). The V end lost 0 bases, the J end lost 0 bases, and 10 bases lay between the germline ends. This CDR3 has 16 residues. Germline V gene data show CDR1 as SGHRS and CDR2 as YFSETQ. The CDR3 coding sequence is TGCGCCAGCAGCTTGGAGGGGCCTCACTCTGGAAACACCATATATTTT. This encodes CASSLEGPHSGNTIYF.

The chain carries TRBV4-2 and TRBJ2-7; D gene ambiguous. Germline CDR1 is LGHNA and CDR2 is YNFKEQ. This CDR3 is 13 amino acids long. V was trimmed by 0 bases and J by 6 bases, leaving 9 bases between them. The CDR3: CASSQEIGCEQYF. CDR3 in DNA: TGTGCCAGCAGCCAAGAAATCGGGTGCGAGCAGTACTTC.

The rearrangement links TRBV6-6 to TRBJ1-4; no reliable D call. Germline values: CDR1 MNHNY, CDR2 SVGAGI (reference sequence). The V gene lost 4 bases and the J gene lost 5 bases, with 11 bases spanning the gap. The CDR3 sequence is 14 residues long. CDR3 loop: CASSSWSANEKLFF. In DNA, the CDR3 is TGTGCCAGCAGTTCTTGGAGTGCGAATGAAAAACTGTTTTTT.

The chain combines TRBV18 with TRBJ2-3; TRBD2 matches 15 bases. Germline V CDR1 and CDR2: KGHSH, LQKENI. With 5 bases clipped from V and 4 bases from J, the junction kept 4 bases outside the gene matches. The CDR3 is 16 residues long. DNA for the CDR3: TGTGCCAGCTCAAACGGACTAGCGGGGGGGCCAGATACGCAGTATTTT. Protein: CASSNGLAGGPDTQYF.

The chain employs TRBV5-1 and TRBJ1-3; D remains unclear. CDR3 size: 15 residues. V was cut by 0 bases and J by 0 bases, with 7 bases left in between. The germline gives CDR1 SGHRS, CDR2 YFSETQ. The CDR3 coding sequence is TGCGCCAGCAGCTTGGGAACTAGCTCTGGAAACACCATATATTTT. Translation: CASSLGTSSGNTIYF.

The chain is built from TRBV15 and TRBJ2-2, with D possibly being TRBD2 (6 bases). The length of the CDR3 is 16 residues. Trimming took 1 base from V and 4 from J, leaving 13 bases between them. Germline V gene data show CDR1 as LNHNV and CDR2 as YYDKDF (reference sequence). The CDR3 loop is CATSRGLASVTGELFF. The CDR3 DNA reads TGTGCCACCAGCAGAGGTCTGGCTAGCGTCACCGGGGAGCTGTTTTTT.

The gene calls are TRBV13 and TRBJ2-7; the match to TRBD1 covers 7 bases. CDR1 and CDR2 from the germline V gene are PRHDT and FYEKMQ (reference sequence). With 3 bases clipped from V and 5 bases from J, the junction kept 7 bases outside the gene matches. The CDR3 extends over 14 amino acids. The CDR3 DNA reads TGTGCCAGCAGCTTTCAGACAGGGTCCCACGAGCAGTACTTC. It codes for CASSFQTGSHEQYF.